The subject of this entry is one T cell receptor (beta chain). The antigen remains undetermined. Primers included in the PCR were 60 Vbeta and 13 Jbeta primers. The repertoire was sequenced with immunoSEQ multiplex PCR; TCRdb's copy has only in-frame clones and lacks some. The table includes 35,000 to 50,000 clones, approximately 47% detected once. The entry originates in a study of cytomegalovirus exposure and HLA in healthy donors. In the study overall: There were 100 million to 120 million unique TCR beta sequences, drawn from 200 million or so T cells, in an earlier analysis. Caucasian-associated ancestry cluster membership applied to about 77% of approximately 420 genotyped donors.

CDR1 is PRHDT, CDR2 FYEKMQ, per germline (reference sequence). The germline V and J ends were trimmed by 0 bases and 5 bases, with 11 bases remaining between them. This CDR3 spans 15 amino acids. Overall study findings and caveats: V- and J-gene trimming of TCR beta was linked (in a later analysis) to a missense DCLRE1C variant. Most TCR sequences were rare, but some public TCRs occurred in many donors.

The clonotype was recovered from a man aged 60-69 years in good health and CMV-seronegative. Sample: PBMCs. The chain couples TRBV13 to TRBJ2-1, with D perhaps TRBD2 (5 bases). The CDR3 coding sequence is TGTGCCAGCAGCTTAGGCCTCGACTACCACAATGAGCAGTTCTTC. It encodes CASSLGLDYHNEQFF.